This T cell receptor beta chain was recovered during a study of vaccination effects on CD4 cells after COVID-19. In the case of this clone: As yet, its antigen is unknown.

CD4+ T cells specific for antigen were expanded with viral peptide pools by the ViraFEST assay before sequencing. Isolating CD4+ T cells followed 9 to 11 days of culture. Vaccination of participants consisted of two doses of either the BNT162b2 or mRNA-1273 vaccine. In the vaccine recipients, nucleocapsid antibodies were negative and there was no prior SARS-CoV-2 infection. Measured with immunoSEQ multiplex PCR; TCRdb has only the in-frame clones, and not every one. Of tens of thousands of clones in the sample, roughly 80% are singletons; the top ten hold about 1%. The clonotype originates from a human donor who received a COVID-19 vaccine. The specimen comprised CD4+ T cells from PBMCs cultured with HCoV-OC43 spike peptides, sampled after COVID-19 vaccination. This sample's subset: HCoV-OC43 spike overlapping peptide pool stimulation.

The CDR3 DNA sequence: TGTGCCAGTAGTATGCGGATCTCCTACAATGAGCAGTTCTTC. It translates to CASSMRISYNEQFF. The rearrangement links TRBV19 to TRBJ2-1; D is ambiguous. CDR3 length: 14 residues. Germline V gene lookup returns CDR1 LNHDA and CDR2 SQIVND (reference sequence). V was cut by 3 bases and J by 0 bases, with 6 bases left in between.